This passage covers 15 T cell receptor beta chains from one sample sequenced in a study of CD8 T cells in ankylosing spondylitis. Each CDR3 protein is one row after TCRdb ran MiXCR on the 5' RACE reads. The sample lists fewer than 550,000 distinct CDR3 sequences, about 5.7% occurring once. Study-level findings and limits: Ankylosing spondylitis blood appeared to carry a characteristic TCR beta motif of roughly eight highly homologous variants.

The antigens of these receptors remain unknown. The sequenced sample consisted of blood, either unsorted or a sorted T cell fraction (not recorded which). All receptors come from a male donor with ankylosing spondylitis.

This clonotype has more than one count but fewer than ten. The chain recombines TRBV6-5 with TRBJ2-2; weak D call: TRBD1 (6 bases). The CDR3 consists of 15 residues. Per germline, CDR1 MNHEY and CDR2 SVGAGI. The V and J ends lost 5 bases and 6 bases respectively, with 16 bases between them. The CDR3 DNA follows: TGTGCCAGCAGTAACCGGGACAATCTTGCCGGGGAGCTGTTTTTT. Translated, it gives CASSNRDNLAGELFF.

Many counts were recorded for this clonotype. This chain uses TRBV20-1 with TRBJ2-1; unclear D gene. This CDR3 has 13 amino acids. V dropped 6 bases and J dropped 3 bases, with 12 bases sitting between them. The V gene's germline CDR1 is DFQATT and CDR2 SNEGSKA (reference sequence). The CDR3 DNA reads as TGCAGTGCCCAAGCCGCGTACTACAATGAGCAGTTCTTC. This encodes CSAQAAYYNEQFF.

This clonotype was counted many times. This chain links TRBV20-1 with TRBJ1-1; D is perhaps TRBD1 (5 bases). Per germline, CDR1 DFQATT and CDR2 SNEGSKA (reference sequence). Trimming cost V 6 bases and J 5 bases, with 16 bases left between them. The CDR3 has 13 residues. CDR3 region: CSATVPTGTEAFF. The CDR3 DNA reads TGCAGTGCCACAGTTCCCACAGGAACTGAAGCTTTCTTT.

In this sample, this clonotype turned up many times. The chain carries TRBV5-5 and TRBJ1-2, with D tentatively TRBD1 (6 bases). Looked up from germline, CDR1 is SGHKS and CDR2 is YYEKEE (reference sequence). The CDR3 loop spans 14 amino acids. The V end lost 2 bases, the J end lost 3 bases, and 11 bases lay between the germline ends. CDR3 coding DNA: TGTGCCAGCAGCTTCAGGGGTTCCGACTATGGCTACACCTTC. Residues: CASSFRGSDYGYTF.

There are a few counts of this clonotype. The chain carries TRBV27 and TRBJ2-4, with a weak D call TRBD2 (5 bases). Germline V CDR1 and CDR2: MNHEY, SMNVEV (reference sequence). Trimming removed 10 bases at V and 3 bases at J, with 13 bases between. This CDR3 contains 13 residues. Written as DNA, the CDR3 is TGTGCCAACCGAGGAGGTGACAAAAACATTCAGTACTTC. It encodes CANRGGDKNIQYF.

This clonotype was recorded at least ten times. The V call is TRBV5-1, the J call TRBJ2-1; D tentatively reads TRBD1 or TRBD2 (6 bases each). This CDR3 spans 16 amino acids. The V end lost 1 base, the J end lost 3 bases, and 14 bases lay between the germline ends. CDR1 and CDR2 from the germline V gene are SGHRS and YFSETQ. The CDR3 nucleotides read TGCGCCAGCAGCTTGCCCGCCGGGGGCGACTACAATGAGCAGTTCTTC. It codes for CASSLPAGGDYNEQFF.

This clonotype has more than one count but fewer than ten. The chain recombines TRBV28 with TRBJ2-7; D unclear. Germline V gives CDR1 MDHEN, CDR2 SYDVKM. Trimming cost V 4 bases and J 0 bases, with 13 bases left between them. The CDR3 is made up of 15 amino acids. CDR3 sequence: CASSSSRQDSYEQYF. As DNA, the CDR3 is TGTGCCAGCAGTTCCTCTAGGCAAGACTCCTACGAGCAGTACTTC. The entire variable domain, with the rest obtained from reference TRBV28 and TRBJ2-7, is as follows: DVKVTQSSRYLVKRTGEKVFLECVQDMDHENMFWYRQDPGLGLRLIYFSYDVKMKEKGDIPEGYSVSREKKERFSLILESASTNQTSMYLCASSSSRQDSYEQYFGPGTRLTVT.

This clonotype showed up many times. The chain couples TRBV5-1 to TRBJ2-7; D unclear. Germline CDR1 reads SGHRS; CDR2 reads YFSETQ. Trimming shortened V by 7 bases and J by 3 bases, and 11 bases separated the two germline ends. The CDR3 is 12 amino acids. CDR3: CASRSTGYEQYF. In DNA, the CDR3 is TGCGCCAGCCGTTCGACTGGCTACGAGCAGTACTTC.

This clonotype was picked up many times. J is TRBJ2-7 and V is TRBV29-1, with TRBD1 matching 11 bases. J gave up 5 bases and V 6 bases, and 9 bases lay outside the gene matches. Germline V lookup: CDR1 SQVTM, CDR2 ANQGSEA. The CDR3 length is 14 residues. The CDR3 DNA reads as TGCAGCGTCCGAGGACAGGGGGCTAAAAACGAGCAGTACTTC. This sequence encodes CSVRGQGAKNEQYF.

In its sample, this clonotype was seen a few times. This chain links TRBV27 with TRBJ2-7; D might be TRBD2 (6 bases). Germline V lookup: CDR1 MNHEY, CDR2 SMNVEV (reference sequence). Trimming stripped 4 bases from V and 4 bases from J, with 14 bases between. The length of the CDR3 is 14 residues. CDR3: CASSYRDSGYEQYF. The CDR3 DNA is TGTGCCAGCAGTTACCGGGACTCGGGGTACGAGCAGTACTTC.

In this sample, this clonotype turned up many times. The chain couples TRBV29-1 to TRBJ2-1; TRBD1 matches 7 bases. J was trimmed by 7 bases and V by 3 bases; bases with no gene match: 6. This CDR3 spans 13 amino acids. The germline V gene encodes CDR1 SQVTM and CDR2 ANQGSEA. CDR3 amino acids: CSVDQWGQNEQFF. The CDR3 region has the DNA TGCAGCGTTGACCAGTGGGGACAGAATGAGCAGTTCTTC.

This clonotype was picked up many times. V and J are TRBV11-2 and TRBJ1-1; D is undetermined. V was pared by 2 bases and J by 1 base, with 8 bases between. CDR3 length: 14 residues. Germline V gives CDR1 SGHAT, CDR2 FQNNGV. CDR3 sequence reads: CASSLNPSNTEAFF. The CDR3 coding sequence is TGTGCCAGCAGCTTAAATCCCTCGAACACTGAAGCTTTCTTT.

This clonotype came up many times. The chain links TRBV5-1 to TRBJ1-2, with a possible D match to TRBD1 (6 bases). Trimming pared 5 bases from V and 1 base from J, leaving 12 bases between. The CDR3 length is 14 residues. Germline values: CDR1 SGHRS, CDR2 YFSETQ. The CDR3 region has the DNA TGCGCCAGCAGTTTTTCAGGGGTTAACTATGGCTACACCTTC. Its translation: CASSFSGVNYGYTF.

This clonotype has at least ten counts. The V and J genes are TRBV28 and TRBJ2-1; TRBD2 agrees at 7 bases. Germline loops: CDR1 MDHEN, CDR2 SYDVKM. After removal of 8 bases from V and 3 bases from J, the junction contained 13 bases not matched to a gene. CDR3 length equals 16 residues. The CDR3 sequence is CASWSVREADYNEQFF. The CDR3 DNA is TGTGCCAGCTGGTCCGTCCGGGAGGCCGACTACAATGAGCAGTTCTTC.

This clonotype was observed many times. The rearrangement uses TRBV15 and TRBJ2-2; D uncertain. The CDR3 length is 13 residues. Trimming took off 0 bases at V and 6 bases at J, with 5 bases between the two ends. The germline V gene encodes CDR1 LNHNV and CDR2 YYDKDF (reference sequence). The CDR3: CATSRDSPGELFF. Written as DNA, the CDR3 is TGTGCCACCAGCAGAGATAGCCCCGGGGAGCTGTTTTTT.